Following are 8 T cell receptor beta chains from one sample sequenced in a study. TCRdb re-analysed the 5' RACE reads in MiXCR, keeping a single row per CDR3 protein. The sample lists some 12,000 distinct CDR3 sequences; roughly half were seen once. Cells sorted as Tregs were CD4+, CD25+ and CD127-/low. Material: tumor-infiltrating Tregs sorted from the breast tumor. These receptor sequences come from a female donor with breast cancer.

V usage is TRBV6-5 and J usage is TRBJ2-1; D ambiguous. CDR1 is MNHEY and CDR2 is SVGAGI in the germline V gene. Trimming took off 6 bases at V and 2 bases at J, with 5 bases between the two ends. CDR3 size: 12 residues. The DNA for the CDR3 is TGTGCCAGCAGAGAGACCTACAATGAGCAGTTCTTC. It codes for CASRETYNEQFF.

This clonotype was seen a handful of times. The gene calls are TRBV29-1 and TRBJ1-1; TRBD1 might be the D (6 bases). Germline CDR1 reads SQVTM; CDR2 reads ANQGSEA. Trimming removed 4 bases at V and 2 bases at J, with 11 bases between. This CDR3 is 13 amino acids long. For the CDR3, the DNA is TGCAGCGTTGTCCGGGGGCTAAACACTGAAGCTTTCTTT. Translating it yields CSVVRGLNTEAFF.

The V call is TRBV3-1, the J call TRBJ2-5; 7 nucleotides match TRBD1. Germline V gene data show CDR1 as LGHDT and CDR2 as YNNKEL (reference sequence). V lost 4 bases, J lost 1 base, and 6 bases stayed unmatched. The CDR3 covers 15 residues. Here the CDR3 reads CASSPPGTVQETQYF. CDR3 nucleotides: TGTGCCAGCAGCCCGCCTGGGACAGTCCAAGAGACCCAGTACTTC.

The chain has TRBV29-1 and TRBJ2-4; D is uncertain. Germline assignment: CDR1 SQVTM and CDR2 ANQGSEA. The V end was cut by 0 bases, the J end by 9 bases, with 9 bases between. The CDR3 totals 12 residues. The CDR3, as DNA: TGCAGCGTTGAAGAAGGAAGTGGCATTCAGTACTTC. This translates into CSVEEGSGIQYF. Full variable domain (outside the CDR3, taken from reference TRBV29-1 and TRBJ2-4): SAVISQKPSRDICQRGTSLTIQCQVDSQVTMMFWYRQQPGQSLTLIATANQGSEATYESGFVIDKFPISRPNLTFSTLTVSNMSPEDSSIYLCSVEEGSGIQYFGAGTRLSVL.

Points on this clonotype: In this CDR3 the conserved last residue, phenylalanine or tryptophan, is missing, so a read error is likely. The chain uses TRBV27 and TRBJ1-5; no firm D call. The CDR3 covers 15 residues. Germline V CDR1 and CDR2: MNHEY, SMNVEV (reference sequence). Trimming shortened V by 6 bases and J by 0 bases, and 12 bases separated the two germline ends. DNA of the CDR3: TGTGCCAGCAGACAGACCAGTTATAGCAATCAGCCCCAGCATTCT. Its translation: CASRQTSYSNQPQHS.

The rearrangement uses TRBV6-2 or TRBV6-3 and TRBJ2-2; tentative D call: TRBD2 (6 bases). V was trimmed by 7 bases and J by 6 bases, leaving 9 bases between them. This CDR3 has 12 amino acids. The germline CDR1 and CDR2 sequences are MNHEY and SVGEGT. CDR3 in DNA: TGTGCCAGCAATCGGGACTCCGGGGAGCTGTTTTTT. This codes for CASNRDSGELFF.

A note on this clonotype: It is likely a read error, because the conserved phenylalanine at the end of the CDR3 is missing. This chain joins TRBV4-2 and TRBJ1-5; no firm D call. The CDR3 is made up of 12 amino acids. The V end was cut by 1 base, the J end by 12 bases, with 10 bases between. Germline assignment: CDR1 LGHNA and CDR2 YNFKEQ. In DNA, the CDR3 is TGTGCCAGCAGCCAAGGCGGACGGGACCAGCATGTT. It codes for CASSQGGRDQHV.

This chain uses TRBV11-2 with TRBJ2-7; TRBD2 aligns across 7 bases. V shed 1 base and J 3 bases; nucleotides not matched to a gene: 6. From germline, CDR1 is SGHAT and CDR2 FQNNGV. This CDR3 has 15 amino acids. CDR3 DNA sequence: TGTGCCAGCAGCTTAGCTTCTAGCGGCTTCTACGAGCAGTACGTC. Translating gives CASSLASSGFYEQYV.